Listed below are T cell receptor beta chains from one sample, sequenced in a study of blood T cell repertoires in COVID-19. Sequencing used immunoSEQ multiplex PCR; TCRdb keeps in-frame clones, though not all of them. The data hold approximately 30,000 clones, with roughly 79% observed a single time. Source material: peripheral blood. All receptors come from an older man with acute or convalescent COVID-19. Each CDR3 is given with its conserved first and last residue. D genes are given only for firm matches. Rows may omit the clone size; those that give it use once, few, many or a size class.

TRBJ2-7 | - | TRBV28 | - | CASSTLDATSYEQYF | TGTGCCAGCAGTACACTAGACGCGACCTCCTACGAGCAGTACTTC
TRBJ2-7 | TRBD1 | TRBV19 | - | CASSPTGSYEQYF | TGTGCCAGTAGCCCGACAGGGTCCTACGAGCAGTACTTC
TRBJ2-2 | - | TRBV7-8 | - | CASSRSGGELFF | TGTGCCAGCAGCAGGAGTGGCGGGGAGCTGTTTTTT
TRBJ1-1 | TRBD1 | TRBV5-8 | - | CASSFRQGRNTEAFF | TGTGCCAGCAGCTTTAGACAGGGCCGAAACACTGAAGCTTTCTTT
TRBJ2-1 | TRBD2 | TRBV7-2 | - | CASSPRLAGVSNEQFF | TGTGCCAGCAGCCCGCGACTAGCGGGAGTATCAAATGAGCAGTTCTTC
TRBJ2-5 | TRBD2 | TRBV7-9 | - | CASSSGGAGQETQYF | TGTGCCAGCAGCTCCGGGGGGGCTGGCCAAGAGACCCAGTACTTC
TRBJ1-2 | TRBD1 | TRBV19 | - | CASSVPGGAMGYTF | TGTGCCAGTAGTGTCCCAGGGGGCGCGATGGGCTACACCTTC
TRBJ2-7 | - | TRBV5-4 | - | CASSSDRGYYEQYF | TGTGCCAGCAGCTCAGACCGGGGATACTACGAGCAGTACTTC
TRBJ2-7 | TRBD1 | TRBV12-3/TRBV12-4 | - | CASRQTGSEQYF | TGTGCCAGCAGACAGACAGGGTCCGAGCAGTACTTC
TRBJ1-2 | - | TRBV5-4 | - | CASSLPRTQEIHTF | TGTGCCAGCAGCCTACCCCGTACTCAGGAAATTCACACCTTC
TRBJ1-2 | - | TRBV6-1 | - | CASSELGRDQGYTF | TGTGCCAGCAGTGAACTGGGCCGGGATCAAGGCTACACCTTC
TRBJ1-5 | - | TRBV28 | - | CASKYSWEEPQHF | TGTGCCAGCAAGTATTCCTGGGAGGAGCCCCAGCATTTT
TRBJ2-5 | TRBD1 | TRBV11-1 | once | CASSHRQGVVETQYF | TGTGCCAGCAGTCACCGACAGGGCGTGGTAGAGACCCAGTACTTC
TRBJ2-1 | - | TRBV6-1 | - | CASSEWGDLYNEQFF | TGTGCCAGCAGTGAATGGGGGGACTTATACAATGAGCAGTTCTTC
TRBJ1-6 | TRBD1 | TRBV2 | - | CASRARDSLSPLHF | TGTGCCAGCAGGGCCCGGGACAGCCTCTCACCCCTCCACTTT
TRBJ2-1 | TRBD1 | TRBV5-8 | - | CASSLGQGYDNEQFF | TGTGCCAGCAGCTTGGGACAGGGCTACGACAATGAGCAGTTCTTC
TRBJ1-1 | - | TRBV10-3 | - | CAISESNFRRGGRTEAFF | TGTGCCATCAGTGAGTCAAATTTTAGGAGGGGCGGGCGCACTGAAGCTTTCTTT
TRBJ2-5 | - | TRBV7-2 | - | CASSLVSSQETQYF | TGTGCCAGCAGCTTAGTGTCTTCTCAAGAGACCCAGTACTTC
TRBJ2-3 | TRBD2 | TRBV16 | - | CASSPRLARSTDTQYF | TGTGCCAGCAGCCCCCGACTAGCGAGAAGCACAGATACGCAGTATTTT
TRBJ1-4 | - | TRBV28 | - | CASSLGSLSNEKLFF | TGTGCCAGCAGTTTAGGGAGTCTCTCTAATGAAAAACTGTTTTTT
TRBJ1-4 | TRBD1 | TRBV2 | - | CATTGDQEKLFF | TGTGCCACGACAGGGGATCAAGAAAAACTGTTTTTT
TRBJ2-2 | - | TRBV5-5 | - | CASSPGQPNTGELFF | TGTGCCAGCAGCCCTGGACAGCCGAACACCGGGGAGCTGTTTTTT